One T cell receptor beta chain is described in this entry. This entry is derived from a study of cytomegalovirus exposure and HLA in healthy donors. The primer mix had 60 Vbeta and 13 Jbeta primers. This table comes from immunoSEQ multiplex PCR, and its TCRdb copy is limited to in-frame clones, with some not included. The sample comprises approximately 180,000 clones, approximately 70% of which are singletons, and 1.8% rests with the top ten. This receptor was identified in a woman aged 25 to 39 in good health and CMV-seronegative. Sequenced input: PBMCs.

The CDR3 bases are TGTGCCAGCAGCCAATTCTTAGCGGGAGGGAACACAGATACGCAGTATTTT. Its protein product is CASSQFLAGGNTDTQYF. The rearrangement links TRBV4-2 to TRBJ2-3; 11 positions match TRBD2. The CDR3 covers 17 residues. V shed 2 bases, J shed 2 bases, and the junction held 6 bases outside the gene matches. From germline, CDR1 is LGHNA and CDR2 YNFKEQ.